Below are 20 T cell receptor beta chains sequenced from a single sample in a study of blood T cell repertoires in COVID-19. Only in-frame clones appear in the TCRdb table, and some are missing; sequencing was by immunoSEQ multiplex PCR. The sample contains 200,000 or so clones, roughly 90% of which appear only once. Sequenced sample: PBMCs or T cells enriched from blood (not recorded which). These TCRs come from a young woman who had recovered from COVID-19.

The chain uses TRBV30 and TRBJ2-5, with a weak D call TRBD2 (6 bases). The CDR3 is 14 residues long. Deletions cut 0 bases from V and 5 bases from J, with 13 bases between. Germline loops: CDR1 GTSNPN, CDR2 SVGIG (reference sequence). CDR3 loop: CAWSVLGGRETQYF. The CDR3 bases are TGTGCCTGGAGTGTACTGGGGGGTCGGGAGACCCAGTACTTC.

This clone appeared once. The CDR3 nucleotides are TGTGCCAGCAGTGACGGCGGACAATCCTACAATGAGCAGTTCTTC. Protein sequence: CASSDGGQSYNEQFF. The chain is built from TRBV2 and TRBJ2-1; TRBD1 might be the D (5 bases). The length of the CDR3 is 15 residues. In germline, CDR1 is SNHLY, CDR2 FYNNEI. V was clipped by 3 bases and J by 1 base, with 10 bases between them.

The chain carries TRBV10-1 and TRBJ1-1; D is undetermined. Germline loops: CDR1 WNHNN, CDR2 SYGVQD (reference sequence). The CDR3 has 15 amino acids. V gave up 7 bases and J gave up 4 bases, with 19 bases separating them. CDR3 nucleotides: TGCGCCAGCAAGGCAGGTACAACTTTTGCCACTGAAGCTTTCTTT. It is translated as CASKAGTTFATEAFF.

The chain employs TRBV7-9 and TRBJ1-3, with D perhaps TRBD1 (6 bases). Germline loops: CDR1 SEHNR, CDR2 FQNEAQ (reference sequence). V lost 2 bases, J lost 8 bases, and 13 bases lay in between. The CDR3 runs 14 residues. CDR3 residues: CASSLTGNRDTIYF. Written as DNA, the CDR3 is TGTGCCAGCAGCTTAACAGGGAACAGAGACACCATATATTTT.

The chain combines TRBV5-6 with TRBJ2-3, with 8 bases lining up with TRBD2. CDR3 length: 16 amino acids. Germline lookup yields CDR1 SGHDT and CDR2 YYEEEE. The V and J ends lost 0 bases and 4 bases, in that order; junction bases with no gene match: 7. This CDR3 is CASSLVLAGSADTQYF. The DNA of the CDR3 is TGTGCCAGCAGCTTGGTCTTAGCGGGGTCCGCAGATACGCAGTATTTT.

V usage is TRBV4-1 and J usage is TRBJ1-2, with D maybe TRBD1 (5 bases). The CDR3 runs to 15 residues. Germline values: CDR1 MGHRA, CDR2 YSYEKL. Trimming took off 2 bases at V and 8 bases at J, with 18 bases between the two ends. The CDR3 nucleotides are TGCGCCAGCAGCCAACCCAAGGAGGGGATACGGGGCTACACCTTC. It encodes CASSQPKEGIRGYTF.

Only a few counts were recorded for this clone. The chain employs TRBV15 and TRBJ1-2, with D tentatively TRBD1 (5 bases). Germline CDR1 is LNHNV and CDR2 is YYDKDF (reference sequence). The length of the CDR3 is 15 residues. With 8 bases removed from V and 5 bases from J, the gap between germline ends came to 21 bases. Here the CDR3 DNA reads TGTGCCACCCGGGGGGTATCGAGGGGCGAGTATGGCTACACCTTC. It encodes CATRGVSRGEYGYTF.

This chain links TRBV19 with TRBJ1-4; TRBD1 might be the D (6 bases). The germline CDR1 and CDR2 sequences are LNHDA and SQIVND (reference sequence). V gave up 7 bases and J gave up 7 bases, with 19 bases separating them. The length of the CDR3 is 15 residues. The CDR3 DNA reads as TGTGCCAGTATGAGTGGCGGGAGGGGGGCTGAAAAACTGTTTTTT. Encoded protein: CASMSGGRGAEKLFF.

This chain joins TRBV27 and TRBJ1-5; the D is unclear. The CDR3 length is 15 residues. Trimming left V 1 base short and J 2 bases short, with 9 bases between. Germline CDR1 and CDR2: MNHEY and SMNVEV (reference sequence). This CDR3 is CASSLFKPGNQPQHF. The DNA of the CDR3 is TGTGCCAGCAGTTTATTTAAACCGGGCAATCAGCCCCAGCATTTT.

CDR3 sequence: CAWSSGDYEQYF. CDR3 sequence (DNA): TGTGCCTGGAGTTCCGGGGACTACGAGCAGTACTTC. This chain uses TRBV30 with TRBJ2-7; D is possibly TRBD2 (5 bases). The CDR3 covers 12 residues. Per the germline V gene, CDR1 is GTSNPN and CDR2 is SVGIG (reference sequence). The V gene lost 2 bases and the J gene lost 3 bases, with 8 bases spanning the gap.

V gene TRBV28 combines with J gene TRBJ1-2; possible D gene TRBD1, 5 bases. The V gene's germline CDR1 is MDHEN and CDR2 SYDVKM. The CDR3 loop spans 13 amino acids. V was clipped by 5 bases and J by 4 bases, with 11 bases between them. The CDR3 sequence is CASSPDSIYGYTF. The CDR3 nucleotides are TGTGCCAGCAGTCCCGACAGTATCTATGGCTACACCTTC.

This sequence joins TRBV6-4 and TRBJ2-4; 7 positions match TRBD2. The V gene end was trimmed by 6 bases and the J gene end by 5 bases; junction bases not matched to a gene: 10. Looked up from germline, CDR1 is MRHNA and CDR2 is SNTAGT. The CDR3 is made up of 15 amino acids. The CDR3 region is CASRARFGRENIQYF. The CDR3 nucleotides are TGTGCCAGCAGGGCCCGCTTTGGGAGGGAAAACATTCAGTACTTC.

This clone was observed a single time. This chain uses TRBV19 with TRBJ2-3; perhaps TRBD2 as D (7 bases). This CDR3 has 16 residues. Germline assignment: CDR1 LNHDA and CDR2 SQIVND (reference sequence). The V end was cut by 5 bases, the J end by 2 bases, with 17 bases between. CDR3 loop: CASSGGRGGPTDTQYF. As DNA, the CDR3 is TGTGCCAGTAGTGGAGGTAGGGGGGGCCCCACAGATACGCAGTATTTT.

The chain employs TRBV18 and TRBJ2-2; D might be TRBD1 (6 bases). Germline V gene data show CDR1 as KGHSH and CDR2 as LQKENI. The V gene lost 2 bases and the J gene lost 4 bases, with 17 bases spanning the gap. This CDR3 is 17 amino acids long. The chain's CDR3 is CASSPGGTPSGTGELFF. CDR3 DNA sequence: TGTGCCAGCTCACCAGGTGGGACACCCTCGGGCACCGGGGAGCTGTTTTTT.

The chain carries TRBV10-2 and TRBJ1-1; D gene unclear. CDR3 length: 12 amino acids. Germline V lookup: CDR1 WSHSY, CDR2 SAAADI. The germline V and J ends were trimmed by 0 bases and 12 bases, with 11 bases remaining between them. CDR3 region: CASSESPGETFF. The CDR3 coding sequence is TGCGCCAGCAGTGAGTCTCCTGGAGAAACTTTCTTT.

This rearrangement joins TRBV6-5 to TRBJ1-1; D might be TRBD1 (5 bases). CDR3 size: 15 residues. CDR1 is MNHEY and CDR2 is SVGAGI in the germline V gene. Trimming stripped 0 bases from V and 1 base from J, with 9 bases between. In nucleotides, the CDR3 is TGTGCCAGCAGTTACTCTGACAGAGAGAACACTGAAGCTTTCTTT. Amino acids: CASSYSDRENTEAFF.

The rearrangement uses TRBV30 and TRBJ2-7, with TRBD1 as a possible D gene (5 bases). The CDR3 runs to 14 residues. CDR1 is GTSNPN and CDR2 is SVGIG in the germline V gene (reference sequence). V lost 0 bases and J lost 0, with 9 bases in between. The CDR3 here is CAWSVQGVSYEQYF. The CDR3 DNA reads TGTGCCTGGAGTGTCCAGGGTGTCTCCTACGAGCAGTACTTC.

This CDR3 is CASSQRGLPRIYEQYF. CDR3 bases: TGTGCCAGCAGCCAACGGGGACTCCCGCGGATCTACGAGCAGTACTTC. The chain is built from TRBV3-1 (or the pseudogene TRBV3-2) and TRBJ2-7; TRBD2 is a possible D gene (6 bases). Germline-derived CDR1 and CDR2 are LGHDT and YNNKEL (reference sequence). The CDR3 is 16 residues long. V was clipped by 2 bases and J by 3 bases, with 17 bases between them.

V usage is TRBV27 and J usage is TRBJ1-2; TRBD1 matches 7 bases. Germline trimming cut 6 bases from V and 5 bases from J; bases unmatched to any gene: 6. This CDR3 is built from 13 residues. Germline CDR1 and CDR2: MNHEY and SMNVEV (reference sequence). CDR3: CASSLGGRYGYTF. The CDR3 DNA reads TGTGCCAGCAGCCTAGGGGGCCGTTATGGCTACACCTTC.

J is TRBJ2-6 and V is TRBV7-3, with D possibly being TRBD1 (6 bases). The CDR3 has 18 residues. V lost 5 bases and J 2 bases, leaving 19 bases between the germline ends. Germline assignment: CDR1 SGHTA and CDR2 FQGTGA. This chain's CDR3 is CASSPTHTGSAGANVLTF. The CDR3 bases are TGTGCCAGCAGCCCCACCCATACAGGGTCAGCTGGGGCCAACGTCCTGACTTTC.